What follows are 25 T cell receptor beta chains derived from one specimen sequenced in a study of blood T cells in healthy people across ages. Sample-barcoded 5' priming and a J-beta primer mix drove a second PCR of about 7 to 12 cycles. TCRdb redid the calling of the 5' RACE reads with MiXCR, one entry per CDR3 protein. There are 1.5 million to 2 million distinct CDR3 sequences in the sample; approximately 28% occur only once, and 6.5% to 8.5% lies in the top ten. The sequenced material came from blood. The receptors were gathered from a woman in her thirties in good health.

This clonotype has ten or more counts. J is TRBJ2-4 and V is TRBV4-3; TRBD1 or TRBD2 may be the D gene (5 bases each). This CDR3 has 15 residues. The V and J ends lost 0 bases and 8 bases respectively, with 14 bases between them. From germline, CDR1 is LGHNA and CDR2 YSLEER. CDR3 loop: CASSQDTLGVDIQYF. The CDR3 nucleotides are TGCGCCAGCAGCCAAGATACACTAGGGGTGGACATTCAGTACTTC.

A remark on this clonotype: Germline and junction disagree at one end, which may indicate a read error. The chain recombines TRBV29-1 with TRBJ2-7, with 12 bases that match TRBD1. The CDR3 runs to 14 residues. The germline V gene has CDR1 SQVTM and CDR2 ANQGSEA. CDR3 in amino acids: CSGTGTGGGYGQYF. CDR3 bases: TGCAGCGGGACCGGGACAGGGGGCGGGTACGGGCAGTACTTC.

This clonotype was detected only a few times. The V call is TRBV5-5, the J call TRBJ1-4; tentatively, D is TRBD1 (5 bases). V was trimmed by 4 bases and J by 6 bases, leaving 10 bases between them. Per the germline V gene, CDR1 is SGHKS and CDR2 is YYEKEE (reference sequence). CDR3 length equals 13 residues. This CDR3 is CASSPLGDEKLFF. The CDR3 DNA follows: TGTGCCAGCAGCCCACTAGGGGATGAAAAACTGTTTTTT.

This clonotype was seen many times. The chain combines TRBV10-3 with TRBJ2-1; D remains unclear. Germline V gene lookup returns CDR1 ENHRY and CDR2 SYGVKD. V lost 5 bases, J lost 2 bases, and 13 bases lay in between. The CDR3 totals 15 residues. CDR3 protein: CAISRISLPYNEQFF. In nucleotides, the CDR3 is TGTGCCATCAGTCGGATATCCCTCCCCTACAATGAGCAGTTCTTC.

This chain connects TRBV24-1 to TRBJ2-1; TRBD2 matches at 7 bases. The DNA matches TRBJ2-7 better at its end, which makes the J call doubtful. CDR1 is KGHDR, CDR2 SFDVKD, per germline. The CDR3 sequence is 16 residues long. The CDR3 nucleotides are TGTGCCACCAGTGACCCCCTAGCGGACTCCTACAATGAGCAGTACTTC. It encodes CATSDPLADSYNEQYF.

The rearrangement uses TRBV2 and TRBJ1-1, with TRBD1 matching 8 bases. The CDR3 length is 15 residues. CDR1 SNHLY and CDR2 FYNNEI come from the germline V gene. The V and J ends lost 4 bases and 1 base, in that order; junction bases with no gene match: 5. DNA for the CDR3: TGTGCCAGCAGTGCCCCGGACAGGGAGAACACTGAAGCTTTCTTT. This sequence encodes CASSAPDRENTEAFF.

On this clonotype: A read error may be the cause here, since a much bigger clone is one base away. The rearrangement joins TRBV24-1 to TRBJ2-5; 7 bases map to TRBD1. The J call may be incorrect, as the DNA end agrees better with TRBJ2-1. The germline V gene has CDR1 KGHDR and CDR2 SFDVKD. The CDR3 has 14 amino acids. This chain's CDR3 is CATSPGGSQETQFF. The CDR3 DNA sequence: TGTGCCACCAGTCCAGGGGGTAGCCAAGAGACCCAGTTCTTC.

V gene TRBV3-1 combines with J gene TRBJ2-1; TRBD2 matches at 10 bases. This CDR3 contains 17 residues. V dropped 3 bases and J dropped 10; count of bases not matched to a gene: 15. Germline CDR1 is LGHDT and CDR2 is YNNKEL (reference sequence). The CDR3 DNA reads TGTGCCAGCAGCCACCAAACCGGGACTAGCGCCCTCTTGGAGCAGTTCTTC. Amino acids: CASSHQTGTSALLEQFF.

This clonotype occurred once. The chain recombines TRBV20-1 with TRBJ2-4, with a possible D match to TRBD1 (6 bases). The J call may be faulty, since TRBJ2-7 better matches the DNA end. The CDR3 extends over 16 amino acids. The germline CDR1 and CDR2 sequences are DFQATT and SNEGSKA (reference sequence). The CDR3 sequence is CSARAVTGPHEGEQYF. The DNA for the CDR3 is TGCAGTGCTAGAGCAGTGACAGGCCCGCATGAGGGCGAGCAGTACTTC.

At least ten counts were recorded for this clonotype. The gene calls are TRBV29-1 and TRBJ1-1; D is undetermined. CDR1 and CDR2 (germline): SQVTM, ANQGSEA. Trimming took 5 bases from V and 3 from J, leaving 4 bases between them. The CDR3 extends over 10 amino acids. CDR3 sequence (DNA): TGCAGCGTTTGGCACACTGAAGCTTTCTTT. It yields the protein CSVWHTEAFF. Combining the CDR3 with reference TRBV29-1 and TRBJ1-1 gives the whole variable domain SAVISQKPSRDICQRGTSLTIQCQVDSQVTMMFWYRQQPGQSLTLIATANQGSEATYESGFVIDKFPISRPNLTFSTLTVSNMSPEDSSIYLCSVWHTEAFFGQGTRLTVV.

The chain has TRBV3-1 and TRBJ2-3; D not resolved. With 1 base removed from V and 10 bases from J, the gap between germline ends came to 6 bases. This CDR3 has 11 residues. Per germline, CDR1 LGHDT and CDR2 YNNKEL (reference sequence). CDR3 in DNA: TGTGCCAGCAGCCAAGGGAGCGCGCAGTATTTT. As protein: CASSQGSAQYF.

Concerning this clonotype itself: Since a much larger clone is just one base distant, this may be a read error. The chain employs TRBV7-7 and TRBJ2-1; 9 bases align to TRBD2. V dropped 1 base and J dropped 6; count of bases not matched to a gene: 10. The CDR3 extends over 17 amino acids. CDR1 SSHAT and CDR2 FNYEAQ come from the germline V gene (reference sequence). CDR3 bases: TGTGCCAGCAGCTTAGGGCTGCGGGGGGGCCCGAGCAATGAGCAGTTCTTC. Protein sequence: CASSLGLRGGPSNEQFF.

This chain uses TRBV5-1 with TRBJ2-1, with 7 bases that match TRBD1. Germline CDR1 and CDR2: SGHRS and YFSETQ. The CDR3 has 15 residues. V lost 1 base and J lost 7; bases outside the gene matches: 8. DNA for the CDR3: TGCGCCAGCAGCTTGTTGACAGGGAGAGGTAATGAGCAGTTCTTC. It encodes CASSLLTGRGNEQFF.

The chain couples TRBV11-2 to TRBJ2-3; D is unclear. Germline loops: CDR1 SGHAT, CDR2 FQNNGV. This CDR3 has 15 residues. The V and J ends lost 2 bases and 2 bases respectively, with 11 bases between them. The CDR3 region has the DNA TGTGCCAGCAGCTTAAGGCCGGAGAACACAGATACGCAGTATTTT. This codes for CASSLRPENTDTQYF.

This clonotype has only a few counts. The genes are TRBV28 and TRBJ2-5; TRBD1 agrees at 9 bases. Trimming at V came to 5 bases and at J to 0 bases, leaving 10 bases not matched to a gene. Germline CDR1 and CDR2: MDHEN and SYDVKM. The length of the CDR3 is 17 residues. The CDR3 spells CASSEQGARGYQETQYF. The CDR3 DNA follows: TGTGCCAGCAGTGAACAGGGGGCGCGGGGGTACCAAGAGACCCAGTACTTC.

In DNA form, the CDR3 reads TGTGCCAGCAGTTTGGGACAGGGGTCACTTTTGAACTATGGCTACACCTTC. This sequence encodes CASSLGQGSLLNYGYTF. This chain links TRBV12-3 or TRBV12-4 with TRBJ1-2; TRBD1 matches at 10 bases. The CDR3 loop spans 17 amino acids. The V and J ends lost 3 bases and 2 bases, in that order; junction bases with no gene match: 9.

The chain employs TRBV19 and TRBJ1-6; D is uncertain. Looked up from germline, CDR1 is LNHDA and CDR2 is SQIVND (reference sequence). V was clipped by 5 bases and J by 7 bases, with 12 bases between them. This CDR3 is built from 14 residues. The CDR3 DNA reads TGTGCCAGTAGTGCCTCTAGTTGGAATTCACCCCTCCACTTT. Its translation: CASSASSWNSPLHF.

This clonotype was recorded a few times. This chain joins TRBV20-1 and TRBJ2-1; TRBD2 aligns across 8 bases. V gave up 3 bases and J gave up 3 bases; unmatched junction bases: 4. This CDR3 contains 14 residues. Germline-derived CDR1 and CDR2 are DFQATT and SNEGSKA (reference sequence). CDR3 sequence reads: CSASSLAGYNEQFF. For the CDR3, the DNA is TGCAGTGCTAGTTCCCTAGCGGGCTACAATGAGCAGTTCTTC.

J is TRBJ2-6 and V is TRBV15, with D possibly being TRBD1 (6 bases). V was shortened by 3 bases and J by 0 bases, with 9 bases between the two germline ends. The length of the CDR3 is 16 residues. Germline CDR1 is LNHNV and CDR2 is YYDKDF (reference sequence). The CDR3 sequence is CATSREDSSGANVLTF. CDR3 nucleotide sequence: TGTGCCACCAGCAGGGAGGACAGCTCTGGGGCCAACGTCCTGACTTTC.

This clonotype was observed a handful of times. As DNA, the CDR3 is TGTGCCAGCAGCCAGCCCAGGGGGCCTATCTATGGCTACACCTTC. Translating gives CASSQPRGPIYGYTF. This chain uses TRBV21-1 with TRBJ1-2; the table's D call, TRBD1, was not checked against the DNA. TRBV21-1 is given as a pseudogene. The CDR3 is 15 amino acids.

A few counts support this clonotype. This chain connects TRBV20-1 to TRBJ2-1; 10 bases line up with TRBD2. The junction had 7 bases not matched to a gene; V was cut back by 4 bases and J by 4 bases. The CDR3 consists of 15 residues. The germline V gene encodes CDR1 DFQATT and CDR2 SNEGSKA (reference sequence). The CDR3 DNA sequence: TGCAGTGCTATTCTAGCGGGAGTCCTGTACAATGAGCAGTTCTTC. Amino acids: CSAILAGVLYNEQFF.

This clonotype occurred many times. The rearrangement joins TRBV27 to TRBJ2-6, with D maybe TRBD1 (6 bases). The CDR3 extends over 17 amino acids. Germline lookup yields CDR1 MNHEY and CDR2 SMNVEV (reference sequence). Trimming shortened V by 8 bases and J by 2 bases, and 19 bases separated the two germline ends. The CDR3 region is CASSSKPNRAGANVLTF. The CDR3 DNA is TGTGCCAGCTCCTCAAAGCCCAACAGGGCTGGGGCCAACGTCCTGACTTTC.

The genes are TRBV2 and TRBJ2-1; perhaps TRBD2 as D (6 bases). Germline loops: CDR1 SNHLY, CDR2 FYNNEI. This CDR3 is 14 amino acids long. Between the trimmed V and J ends, which lost 6 bases and 4 bases, there was a span of 13 bases. CDR3 nucleotides: TGTGCCAGCAGCCCGACTAGGGGTTACAATGAGCAGTTCTTC. This encodes CASSPTRGYNEQFF.

Note on this clonotype: Just one base apart from a much larger clone, this may be a read error. The rearrangement joins TRBV27 to TRBJ2-1; 8 positions match TRBD1. CDR1 and CDR2 from the germline V gene are MNHEY and SMNVEV (reference sequence). The CDR3 covers 15 residues. As DNA, the CDR3 is TGTGCCCGCAGTCTAGGACAGGGTCGGGGCGATGAGCAGTTCTTC. Encoded protein: CARSLGQGRGDEQFF.

The genes are TRBV5-1 and TRBJ1-6; D gene ambiguous. The CDR3 covers 13 residues. V was pared by 8 bases and J by 7 bases, with 13 bases between. CDR1 and CDR2 (germline): SGHRS, YFSETQ. CDR3 region: CASALTRNSPLHF. The CDR3 DNA is TGCGCCAGTGCATTGACTCGAAATTCACCCCTCCACTTT.